The 17 T cell receptor beta chains given below trace back to one sample, sequenced in a study of shared clonotypes between healthy human individuals. Clones were read by immunoSEQ multiplex PCR, and TCRdb kept only the in-frame ones, dropping some. Found here are roughly 170,000 clones, approximately 61% of them singletons; the top ten hold under 11%. The specimen sequenced was memory CD4+ T cells sorted from blood. Subset in this sample: CD45RA-negative fraction. The receptors were sampled from a man aged 25-45 years in good health.

V is TRBV6-1 and J is TRBJ2-3; D is unclear. V was pared by 4 bases and J by 2 bases, with 16 bases between. CDR3 length: 16 amino acids. Germline V lookup: CDR1 MNHNS, CDR2 SASEGT. The CDR3 loop reads CASSGPRNPITDTQYF. Here the CDR3 DNA reads TGTGCCAGCAGTGGGCCCCGAAACCCCATCACAGATACGCAGTATTTT.

The V and J genes are TRBV27 and TRBJ2-7; TRBD2 might be the D (5 bases). CDR3 size: 14 residues. Germline CDR1 reads MNHEY; CDR2 reads SMNVEV (reference sequence). V was cut by 5 bases and J by 1 base, with 12 bases left in between. CDR3 sequence reads: CASSRRLSSYEQYF. The CDR3 DNA reads TGTGCCAGCAGTCGTCGACTAAGTTCCTACGAGCAGTACTTC.

The chain links TRBV9 to TRBJ2-7; no clear D. The germline gives CDR1 SGDLS, CDR2 YYNGEE. This CDR3 region has 14 residues. V gave up 0 bases and J gave up 0 bases, with 7 bases separating them. The chain's CDR3 is CASSVEHLSYEQYF. DNA of the CDR3: TGTGCCAGCAGCGTAGAACACCTCTCCTACGAGCAGTACTTC.

This chain connects TRBV21-1 to TRBJ2-7; TRBD1, the table's D call, lacks a check against the DNA. TRBV21-1 is termed a pseudogene. CDR3 length equals 12 residues. The CDR3 loop is CASSGPTTEQYF. DNA for the CDR3: TGTGCCAGCAGCGGGCCCACGACCGAGCAGTACTTC.

CDR3 residues: CASSPILDTGELFF. The CDR3, as DNA: TGCGCCAGCAGCCCCATCCTGGACACCGGGGAGCTGTTTTTT. The rearrangement links TRBV5-1 to TRBJ2-2; no clear D. Germline-derived CDR1 and CDR2 are SGHRS and YFSETQ. This CDR3 is built from 14 residues. V lost 4 bases and J 3 bases, leaving 10 bases between the germline ends.

This clone was counted a few times. The chain combines TRBV27 with TRBJ2-2, with D unclear. Germline loops: CDR1 MNHEY, CDR2 SMNVEV (reference sequence). This CDR3 is 15 amino acids long. V was clipped by 4 bases and J by 0 bases, with 9 bases between them. The CDR3 sequence: CASSSRLANTGELFF. CDR3 DNA sequence: TGTGCCAGCAGTTCTAGACTCGCGAACACCGGGGAGCTGTTTTTT.

This chain joins TRBV7-9 and TRBJ2-7; D is uncertain. The V end was cut by 3 bases, the J end by 0 bases, with 12 bases between. The CDR3 covers 15 residues. CDR1 is SEHNR and CDR2 is FQNEAQ in the germline V gene (reference sequence). Here the CDR3 DNA reads TGTGCCAGCAGCTTCGAAACGGGTTTCTCCTACGAGCAGTACTTC. Protein: CASSFETGFSYEQYF.

This clone was picked up one time. The chain is built from TRBV7-4 and TRBJ2-7, with 7 bases lining up with TRBD1. Germline CDR1 is SGHVT and CDR2 is SQSDAQ. V dropped 2 bases and J dropped 3; count of bases not matched to a gene: 4. CDR3 length equals 14 residues. CDR3 loop: CASSLTGVHYEQYF. The DNA for the CDR3 is TGTGCCAGCAGCTTAACAGGGGTCCACTACGAGCAGTACTTC.

V usage is TRBV21-1 and J usage is TRBJ1-5; TRBD1 is taken as the D call from the table, unchecked against the DNA. TRBV21-1 has pseudogene status. This CDR3 comprises 11 residues. CDR3 sequence reads: CASSAQGPTHF. The CDR3 DNA sequence: TGTGCCAGCAGCGCACAGGGCCCTACGCATTTT.

This clone has only one observation. The chain carries TRBV7-6 and TRBJ2-1; D is perhaps TRBD2 (5 bases). V lost 5 bases and J lost 0, with 11 bases in between. The CDR3 sequence is 15 residues long. In germline, CDR1 is SGHVS, CDR2 FNYEAQ. CDR3: CASSRSGLSYNEQFF. Here the CDR3 DNA reads TGTGCCAGCAGCAGAAGCGGACTCTCCTACAATGAGCAGTTCTTC.

This clone has just a few counts. V gene TRBV4-1 combines with J gene TRBJ2-7, with a weak D call TRBD1 (6 bases). Trimming removed 8 bases at V and 3 bases at J, with 11 bases between. The CDR3 loop spans 12 amino acids. Per germline, CDR1 MGHRA and CDR2 YSYEKL. The CDR3 region is CASQGPNYEQYF. The CDR3 DNA follows: TGCGCCAGCCAGGGGCCCAACTACGAGCAGTACTTC.

This rearrangement joins TRBV19 to TRBJ1-2; tentatively, D is TRBD1 (5 bases). The V gene's germline CDR1 is LNHDA and CDR2 SQIVND (reference sequence). This CDR3 comprises 15 residues. V was trimmed by 1 base and J by 7 bases, leaving 16 bases between them. As DNA, the CDR3 is TGTGCCAGTAGTATAGCCACTCAGGGAATTGGTGGCTACACCTTC. It encodes CASSIATQGIGGYTF.

There are a few counts of this clone. This chain joins TRBV13 and TRBJ2-4; a possible D gene is TRBD2 (6 bases). V dropped 0 bases and J dropped 3 bases, with 18 bases sitting between them. There are 18 residues in the CDR3. Per germline, CDR1 PRHDT and CDR2 FYEKMQ (reference sequence). The CDR3 bases are TGTGCCAGCAGCTTAGGCGGAAAAGCGGGTTGGGGCAAAAACATTCAGTACTTC. The encoded protein is CASSLGGKAGWGKNIQYF.

Only a few counts were recorded for this clone. This chain joins TRBV6-4 and TRBJ2-2; 9 positions agree with TRBD2. Germline CDR1 is MRHNA and CDR2 is SNTAGT. The CDR3 consists of 15 residues. The trim removed 5 bases at V and 1 base at J, leaving 2 bases unmatched. The CDR3 loop reads CASSQLAGNTGELFF. CDR3 DNA: TGTGCCAGCAGTCAACTAGCGGGGAACACCGGGGAGCTGTTTTTT.

This clone was detected a few times. This rearrangement joins TRBV10-3 to TRBJ2-5; TRBD2 matches at 12 bases. Germline V CDR1 and CDR2: ENHRY, SYGVKD. Trimming removed 4 bases from V and 5 bases from J; junction bases left unmatched: 5. This CDR3 spans 15 amino acids. The CDR3 DNA reads as TGTGCCATCAGTGGACTAGCGGGAGTTTCGGAGACCCAGTACTTC. Translating gives CAISGLAGVSETQYF.

Here the CDR3 DNA reads TGTGCCAGCAGCTTGCATCCGGCACCCCAGTACTTC. This sequence encodes CASSLHPAPQYF. The J gene is TRBJ2-5, the V gene TRBV5-5; D not resolved. The CDR3 totals 12 residues. Germline loops: CDR1 SGHKS, CDR2 YYEKEE (reference sequence). Trimming left V 1 base short and J 9 bases short, with 10 bases between.

The J gene is TRBJ1-5, the V gene TRBV5-8, with D perhaps matching TRBD1 (5 bases). Trimming took 3 bases from V and 6 from J, leaving 7 bases between them. This CDR3 spans 12 amino acids. In germline, CDR1 is SGHTS, CDR2 YDEGEE. The CDR3 DNA is TGTGCCAGCAGCTGGGGGGTTCAGCCCCAGCATTTT. Its translation is CASSWGVQPQHF.